This TCR beta chain is from a study of OX40 agonist ivuxolimab in advanced cancers. Background on the study: Patients receiving dose escalation had hepatocellular carcinoma, melanoma, renal cell or head and neck cancer.

This clone was counted a single time. As yet, its antigen is unknown. The CDR3 runs to 15 residues. Germline CDR1 and CDR2: SGHAT and FQNNGV. V gave up 1 base and J gave up 0 bases, with 7 bases separating them. Study-level points and caveats: By week 6 at 0.1 to 3.0 mg/kg, blood CD4+ and CD8+ T cells had expanded clonally.

Clones were read by immunoSEQ multiplex PCR, and TCRdb kept only the in-frame ones, dropping some. The table includes approximately 84,000 clones, about 86% detected once. Autoimmune disease history or systemic immunosuppression led to patient exclusion. The V and J genes are TRBV11-2 and TRBJ2-1; D gene ambiguous. The source of this sequence is an adult with an advanced solid tumor such as melanoma, head and neck, liver or kidney cancer. This material consisted of CD4+ or CD8+ T cells sorted from blood, taken in a trial of the OX40 agonist ivuxolimab. CDR3 amino acids: CASSLARSSYNEQFF. CDR3 bases: TGTGCCAGCAGCTTAGCCAGGAGCTCCTACAATGAGCAGTTCTTC.